Given below is one T cell receptor (beta chain) in context. This sample is part of a study of blood T cells in healthy people across ages. The wider study: About one barcoded beta molecule was captured per two T cells (by template switching).

A second PCR, run for about 6 to 11 cycles, used a sample-barcoded 5' primer plus a J-beta primer mix. TCRdb passed the 5' RACE reads through MiXCR, listing each CDR3 protein once. The table lists around 900,000 distinct CDR3 sequences, more than 25% of them singletons. V was clipped by 5 bases and J by 5 bases; unmatched bases: 7. The germline gives CDR1 SEHNR, CDR2 FQNEAQ (reference sequence). CDR3 length: 14 amino acids. What was sequenced was blood. The chain employs TRBV7-9 and TRBJ1-1; 8 bases map to TRBD1. This receptor was taken from a woman aged 80 or over in good health. DNA of the CDR3: TGTGCCAGCAGCCGCAGGGGGCAAGATACTGAAGCTTTCTTT. Protein sequence: CASSRRGQDTEAFF. Using reference TRBV7-9 and TRBJ1-1 for the parts outside the CDR3, the full variable domain is DTGVSQNPRHKITKRGQNVTFRCDPISEHNRLYWYRQTLGQGPEFLTYFQNEAQLEKSRLLSDRFSAERPKGSFSTLEIQRTEQGDSAMYLCASSRRGQDTEAFFGQGTRLTVV.